This T cell receptor (beta chain) was captured by sequencing in a study of vaccination effects on CD4 cells after COVID-19. Study in general: Post-vaccine specimens arrived a median 72 days past the second dose.

TCRdb's copy holds only in-frame clones and misses some; the assay was immunoSEQ multiplex PCR. The table has under 40,000 clones, approximately 84% seen once; the top ten hold around 2%. The sample holds a few counts of this clone. What it binds is not known. In the ViraFEST assay, antigen-specific CD4+ clonotypes were identified by expansion after peptide-pool stimulation. Isolation of CD4+ T cells took place after about ten days of culture. The vaccine given was either BNT162b2 or mRNA-1273, in two doses. None of these healthy vaccinees had been infected with SARS-CoV-2 before vaccination. General observations from the study: Marked clonal contraction was seen in infection- and vaccine-induced clones late after vaccination. Convalescent patients in the study were few, and early post-infection timepoints were absent.

This CDR3 has 15 residues. Per germline, CDR1 SGDLS and CDR2 YYNGEE. Trimming pared 3 bases from V and 5 bases from J, leaving 14 bases between. Sequenced material: CD4+ T cells from PBMCs cultured with HCoV-NL63 spike peptides, taken after COVID-19 vaccination. The sequence was obtained from a human donor who received a COVID-19 vaccine. Some clones in this sample may be carry-over from other donors' samples. The rearrangement uses TRBV9 and TRBJ2-2; D may be TRBD2 (5 bases). In DNA form, the CDR3 reads TGTGCCAGCAGCGCTCGAACTAGTACTACCGGGGAGCTGTTTTTT. Translating it yields CASSARTSTTGELFF.